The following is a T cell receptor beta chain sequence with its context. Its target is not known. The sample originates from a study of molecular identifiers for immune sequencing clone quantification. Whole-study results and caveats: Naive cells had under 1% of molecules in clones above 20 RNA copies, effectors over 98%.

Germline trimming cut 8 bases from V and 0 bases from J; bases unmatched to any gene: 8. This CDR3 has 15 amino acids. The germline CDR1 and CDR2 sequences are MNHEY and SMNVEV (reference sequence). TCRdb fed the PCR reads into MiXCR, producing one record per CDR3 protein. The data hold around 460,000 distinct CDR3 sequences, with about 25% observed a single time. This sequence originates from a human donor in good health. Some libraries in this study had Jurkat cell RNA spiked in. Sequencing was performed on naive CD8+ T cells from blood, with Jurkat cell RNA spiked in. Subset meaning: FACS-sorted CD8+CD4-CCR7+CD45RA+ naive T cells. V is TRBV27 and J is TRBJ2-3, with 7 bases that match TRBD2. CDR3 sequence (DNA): TGTGCCAGCTCCACGGGACTATCGAGCACAGATACGCAGTATTTT. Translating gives CASSTGLSSTDTQYF.